A selection of T cell receptor beta chains follows, all from one sample in a study of T cell repertoires in cytomegalovirus infection. TCRdb used MiXCR to reprocess the reads, holding one entry per CDR3 protein. The data contain hundreds of thousands of distinct CDR3 sequences, approximately 40% of them singletons. Their antigens remain unidentified. Sequences were derived from cultured PBMCs, sampled from culture after CMV antigen stimulation. The receptors originated from a human donor in good health (CMV status not recorded). Some clones in this sample may be carry-over from other donors' samples. CDR3s include the opening cysteine and the closing phenylalanine or tryptophan. A D gene is named only where the DNA matches it firmly. A clone size is listed for some rows: how often the clone was seen (once, few, many), or a class if it is expanded.

D: .; V: TRBV5-6; J: TRBJ1-5; size: .; CDR3: CASSLWGSNQPQHF; DNA: TGTGCCAGCAGCTTATGGGGGAGCAATCAGCCCCAGCATTTT
D: TRBD1; V: TRBV28; J: TRBJ2-3; size: .; CDR3: CASTCRDRDRDTQYF; DNA: TGTGCCAGCACCTGCCGGGACAGGGATCGAGATACGCAGTATTTT
D: .; V: TRBV6-7; J: TRBJ2-1; size: .; CDR3: CASSYTRDWGYNEQFF; DNA: TGTGCCAGCAGTTACACACGGGACTGGGGGTACAATGAGCAGTTCTTC
D: .; V: TRBV7-2; J: TRBJ2-5; size: .; CDR3: CASSLGTVKETQYF; DNA: TGTGCCAGCAGCTTAGGGACAGTAAAAGAGACCCAGTACTTC
D: TRBD2; V: TRBV3-1; J: TRBJ2-3; size: many; CDR3: CASRGRTSGRAGRPDTQYF; DNA: TGTGCCAGCAGAGGTCGGACTAGCGGGAGGGCCGGTAGACCAGATACGCAGTATTTT
D: .; V: TRBV20-1; J: TRBJ2-7; size: .; CDR3: CSAQEVYEQYF; DNA: TGCAGTGCTCAGGAGGTCTACGAGCAGTACTTC
D: .; V: TRBV12-3/TRBV12-4; J: TRBJ1-2; size: .; CDR3: CASSLVGGRGDYGYTF; DNA: TGTGCCAGCAGTTTAGTTGGGGGGCGAGGAGACTATGGCTACACCTTC
D: TRBD2; V: TRBV4-3; J: TRBJ2-7; size: .; CDR3: CASSQVTSGSIDEQYF; DNA: TGCGCCAGCAGCCAAGTGACTAGCGGGAGTATCGACGAGCAGTACTTC
D: .; V: TRBV12-3/TRBV12-4; J: TRBJ2-1; size: few; CDR3: CASSFGAGYSYNEQFF; DNA: TGTGCCAGCAGTTTCGGGGCGGGGTATTCCTACAATGAGCAGTTCTTC
D: .; V: TRBV12-3/TRBV12-4; J: TRBJ2-5; size: .; CDR3: CASSATSGETQYF; DNA: TGTGCCAGCAGTGCGACTAGTGGAGAGACCCAGTACTTC
D: .; V: TRBV7-2; J: TRBJ2-5; size: few; CDR3: CASSYGLQETQYF; DNA: TGTGCCAGCAGCTACGGACTGCAAGAGACCCAGTACTTC
D: TRBD1; V: TRBV27; J: TRBJ1-4; size: .; CDR3: CASRPDLPGQSNEKLFF; DNA: TGTGCCAGCCGGCCTGACTTACCGGGACAGAGTAATGAAAAACTGTTTTTT
D: .; V: TRBV6-5; J: TRBJ2-7; size: .; CDR3: CASKAWRGDHEQYF; DNA: TGTGCCAGCAAGGCCTGGAGGGGAGATCACGAGCAGTACTTC
D: .; V: TRBV19; J: TRBJ2-1; size: .; CDR3: CASSTPNPITAAYNEQFF; DNA: TGTGCCAGTAGTACCCCAAACCCAATCACCGCCGCCTACAATGAGCAGTTCTTC
D: .; V: TRBV7-2; J: TRBJ2-2; size: once; CDR3: CASSISIAGELFF; DNA: TGTGCCAGCAGCATCTCTATAGCCGGGGAGCTGTTTTTT
D: .; V: TRBV6-2/TRBV6-3; J: TRBJ2-3; size: .; CDR3: CASSYSSWDTQYF; DNA: TGTGCCAGCAGTTACTCCAGCTGGGATACGCAGTATTTT
D: TRBD2; V: TRBV20-1; J: TRBJ2-1; size: .; CDR3: CSATLGLAASRYEQFF; DNA: TGCAGTGCTACGTTGGGACTAGCCGCATCGCGCTATGAGCAGTTCTTC
D: .; V: TRBV29-1; J: TRBJ2-3; size: .; CDR3: CSVEEIGSTDTQYF; DNA: TGCAGCGTGGAGGAGATCGGTAGCACAGATACGCAGTATTTT
D: .; V: TRBV2; J: TRBJ2-2; size: once; CDR3: CASSVGGGELFF; DNA: TGTGCCAGCAGTGTAGGAGGCGGGGAGCTGTTTTTT
D: TRBD1; V: TRBV11-2; J: TRBJ1-6; size: few; CDR3: CASSLGQGGPPLHF; DNA: TGTGCCAGCAGCTTGGGACAGGGGGGGCCACCCCTCCACTTT
D: .; V: TRBV20-1; J: TRBJ2-3; size: .; CDR3: CSASGQGRDTQYF; DNA: TGCAGTGCTAGTGGTCAAGGCAGAGATACGCAGTATTTT
D: .; V: TRBV7-2; J: TRBJ2-2; size: .; CDR3: CASSLGAGSRTGELFF; DNA: TGTGCCAGCAGCTTAGGTGCCGGTAGCAGGACCGGGGAGCTGTTTTTT
D: .; V: TRBV5-1; J: TRBJ1-4; size: .; CDR3: CASSPGGALGEKLFF; DNA: TGCGCCAGCTCACCTGGGGGGGCGCTTGGAGAAAAACTGTTTTTT
D: .; V: TRBV7-8; J: TRBJ2-1; size: many; CDR3: CASSLVPWYSNEQFF; DNA: TGTGCCAGCAGCTTAGTCCCGTGGTATAGCAATGAGCAGTTCTTC
D: .; V: TRBV28; J: TRBJ1-5; size: few; CDR3: CASSLPNRAGAPQHF; DNA: TGTGCCAGCAGCCTACCTAATAGGGCTGGGGCGCCCCAGCATTTT
D: TRBD2; V: TRBV15; J: TRBJ2-1; size: few; CDR3: CATSRVSSGLSYNEQFF; DNA: TGTGCCACCAGCAGAGTTTCTAGCGGGCTCTCCTACAATGAGCAGTTCTTC
D: .; V: TRBV3-1; J: TRBJ2-7; size: .; CDR3: CASSLQGAYERYF; DNA: TGTGCCAGCAGTTTACAGGGAGCCTACGAGCGGTACTTC
D: TRBD2; V: TRBV7-2; J: TRBJ2-3; size: few; CDR3: CASSLTSGIMDTQYF; DNA: TGTGCCAGCAGTTTAACTAGCGGGATTATGGATACGCAGTATTTT
D: TRBD2; V: TRBV2; J: TRBJ2-1; size: .; CDR3: CASTTSRITEQFF; DNA: TGTGCCAGCACGACTAGCAGAATAACGGAGCAGTTCTTC
D: TRBD2; V: TRBV7-2; J: TRBJ2-7; size: few; CDR3: CASSSRAGASYEQYF; DNA: TGTGCCAGCAGCTCCCGAGCGGGGGCTTCCTACGAGCAGTACTTC